This entry features one T cell receptor (beta chain) sequence. What it binds is unknown. The authors generated TCR beta cDNA through 5'RACE template switching with UMIs. TCRdb processed the 5' RACE reads again and assigns one entry to each CDR3 protein, with no DNA. The table lists 550,000 to 600,000 distinct CDR3 sequences, with 3.5% to 4.5% in the top ten. The CDR3 sequence is 17 residues long. Germline V lookup: CDR1 MNHEY, CDR2 SVGEGT. The record originates from a study of T cells expressing NK-cell markers. Study overall: Repertoire data for TCR beta were derived from sorted T cells (CD3+CD56+NKG2C+, CD3+CD56+NKG2C- and CD3+CD56-NKG2C+).

Study-level findings and limits: Whether expanded NKG2C-expressing T cell clones recognize HCMV is unknown. Several of the donors also had these clonotypes leading their CD3+CD56-NKG2C+ fraction.

Sequencing was carried out using blood T cells: a sorted CD56 or NKG2C T cell subset, CD4+ or CD8+ T cells, or bulk PBMC T cells (not recorded which). The V call is TRBV6-2 or TRBV6-3, the J call TRBJ2-3; TCRdb designates TRBD2, a call that cannot be tested without DNA. The TCR sequence derives from a man aged 18 to 35 in good health. The CDR3 loop is CASSYSTSGSHSDTQYF.